This entry describes one TCR beta chain. Cohort assignment relied on participant-reported clinical history. These data belong to a study of blood T cell repertoires in COVID-19. Some clones are missing from TCRdb's copy, which holds only in-frame ones; the method was immunoSEQ multiplex PCR. This table holds 320,000 or so clones, about 88% found once. The CDR3 has 16 amino acids. CDR1 SGHVS and CDR2 FNYEAQ come from the germline V gene. The ends lost 1 base at V and 5 bases at J; junction bases unmatched: 6. The clonotype originates from a woman aged 25 to 45 who had recovered from COVID-19. This chain connects TRBV7-6 to TRBJ2-2; 8 bases line up with TRBD1. Sample: PBMCs or T cells enriched from blood (not recorded which). CDR3 nucleotide sequence: TGTGCCAGCAGCTTAGGGGCCCAGGGGGCGACCGGGGAGCTGTTTTTT. Translating gives CASSLGAQGATGELFF.